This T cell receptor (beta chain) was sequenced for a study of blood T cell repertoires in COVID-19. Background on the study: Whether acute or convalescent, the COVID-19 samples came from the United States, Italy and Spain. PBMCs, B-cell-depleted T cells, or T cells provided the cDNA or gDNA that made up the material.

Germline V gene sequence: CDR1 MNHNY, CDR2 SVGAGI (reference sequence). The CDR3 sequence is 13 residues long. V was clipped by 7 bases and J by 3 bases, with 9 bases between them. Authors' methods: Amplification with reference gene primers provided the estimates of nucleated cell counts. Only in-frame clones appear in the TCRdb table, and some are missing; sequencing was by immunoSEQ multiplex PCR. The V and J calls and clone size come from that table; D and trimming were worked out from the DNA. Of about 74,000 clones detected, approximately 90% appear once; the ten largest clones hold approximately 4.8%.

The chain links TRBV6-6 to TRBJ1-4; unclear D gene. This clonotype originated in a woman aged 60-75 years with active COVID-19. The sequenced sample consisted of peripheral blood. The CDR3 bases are TGTGCCAGCAAACAGACCCCTAATGAAAAACTGTTTTTT. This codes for CASKQTPNEKLFF.